This T cell receptor beta chain was profiled in a study of blood T cell repertoires in COVID-19. At the level of the study: COVID-19 samples from acute and convalescent phases originated in the United States, Italy and Spain. Nucleic acid was either cDNA or gDNA, and it came from T cells, B-cell-depleted T cells, or PBMCs.

Trimming removed 8 bases from V and 4 bases from J, with 14 bases in between. The CDR3 consists of 13 residues. CDR1 is LNHDA and CDR2 is SQIVND in the germline V gene (reference sequence). In the study's own analysis: Amplification of reference gene primers provided the estimated nucleated cell counts. Produced via immunoSEQ multiplex PCR; TCRdb's table is partial and in-frame only. The V and J calls and clone size come from that table; D and trimming were worked out from the DNA. The sample has over 150,000 clones; approximately 84% are singletons. Material for sequencing was peripheral blood. The receptor comes from a human donor with acute or convalescent COVID-19. The donor label of this sample is uncertain. The chain employs TRBV19 and TRBJ1-2; no firm D call. The CDR3 bases are TGTGCCAGTTCGACTACAGAGTCCTATGGCTACACCTTC. Its protein product is CASSTTESYGYTF.